The text below deals with one TCR beta chain. What it recognizes is unknown. This sample was included in a study of T-cell memory formation after mild COVID-19. Study information: TCR clustering was largely donor specific.

From the 5' RACE reads, TCRdb called clonotypes with MiXCR, one entry per CDR3 protein. The sample carries 400,000 to 500,000 distinct CDR3 sequences, 20% to 30% recorded once. General study findings and limits: Certain responding clones were present in pre-infection memory, suggesting participation of cross-reactive memory.

The V end lost 6 bases, the J end lost 8 bases, and 13 bases lay between the germline ends. Per germline, CDR1 MNHNS and CDR2 SASEGT. The CDR3 runs 13 residues. Input material: PBMCs or a T cell subset sorted from them (not recorded which). The TCR originated in an adult woman who had mild COVID-19 (a few samples of this study predate the infection). Cell type and time point are not known. The chain couples TRBV6-1 to TRBJ1-4; D gene ambiguous. As DNA, the CDR3 is TGTGCCAGCAGCTGGGGTGTGGGAGAAAAACTGTTTTTT. This gives the protein CASSWGVGEKLFF.